A single sample is the source of the 21 T cell receptor beta chains below, sequenced in a study of T cells in Graves' hyperthyroidism and ophthalmopathy. The source material, RNA transcripts, was used to amplify TCR beta CDR3 regions. The TCR CDR3 first-round RT-PCR relied on the HTBI primer set. Via MiXCR, TCRdb re-called the multiplex PCR reads, giving one row per CDR3 protein. The repertoire includes about 580,000 distinct CDR3 sequences, approximately 15% of them detected once, and roughly 5.7% sits in the top ten. Sequencing was performed on blood. These receptors were collected from a woman aged 25 to 39 with Graves' hyperthyroidism that later progressed to Graves' ophthalmopathy.

There are many counts of this clonotype. The V and J genes are TRBV27 and TRBJ1-2; D gene uncertain. The CDR3 runs 13 residues. V dropped 5 bases and J dropped 0 bases, with 7 bases sitting between them. From germline, CDR1 is MNHEY and CDR2 SMNVEV (reference sequence). The CDR3: CASSTRANYGYTF. As DNA, the CDR3 is TGTGCCAGCAGTACTAGAGCTAACTATGGCTACACCTTC.

This clonotype was seen many times. V is TRBV6-2 or TRBV6-3 and J is TRBJ2-7; the D is unclear. V lost 10 bases to trimming and J lost 2 bases, with 12 bases between them. The germline CDR1 and CDR2 sequences are MNHEY and SVGEGT. The CDR3 loop spans 12 amino acids. CDR3 in amino acids: CATSDKAYEQYF. For the CDR3, the DNA is TGTGCCACCTCAGATAAAGCCTACGAGCAGTACTTC.

This clonotype was observed at least ten times. The chain has TRBV12-3 or TRBV12-4 and TRBJ1-2; 8 bases match TRBD1. With V trimmed by 6 bases and J by 4 bases, 4 bases remained unmatched. The CDR3 runs 13 residues. For the CDR3, the DNA is TGTGCCAGCAGAGGAGGACAGGGCTATGGCTACACCTTC. Translating it yields CASRGGQGYGYTF.

This clonotype was observed many times. The chain joins TRBV28 to TRBJ1-2; 7 nucleotides agree with TRBD1. The V gene's germline CDR1 is MDHEN and CDR2 SYDVKM. With 6 bases clipped from V and 4 bases from J, the junction kept 14 bases outside the gene matches. The CDR3 is 16 residues long. The CDR3 nucleotides read TGTGCCAGCAGCCTTTACCGGGACAGAAGTTTCTATGGCTACACCTTC. Translated: CASSLYRDRSFYGYTF.

This sequence joins TRBV19 and TRBJ2-7; 9 bases are shared with TRBD1. In germline, CDR1 is LNHDA, CDR2 SQIVND (reference sequence). The CDR3 is 16 residues long. J lost 0 bases, V lost 5 bases, and 8 bases had no gene match. CDR3 residues: CASSLNRGRFSYEQYF. In DNA, the CDR3 is TGTGCCAGTAGTTTAAACAGGGGGCGATTCTCCTACGAGCAGTACTTC.

This clonotype was seen repeatedly, ten times or more. This rearrangement joins TRBV2 to TRBJ2-7; D not certain. The CDR3 has 12 amino acids. Deletions cut 8 bases from V and 0 bases from J, with 8 bases between. Looked up from germline, CDR1 is SNHLY and CDR2 is FYNNEI. As DNA, the CDR3 is TGTGCCAGCGAGCTTAGCTCCTACGAGCAGTACTTC. Amino acids: CASELSSYEQYF.

This clonotype was found a few times. J is TRBJ2-7 and V is TRBV20-1, with D unresolved. Per germline, CDR1 DFQATT and CDR2 SNEGSKA (reference sequence). The CDR3 has 14 amino acids. V shed 1 base and J shed 3 bases, with 13 bases lying between them. The CDR3 DNA reads TGCAGTGCTAGAGTCGGCGGTTTGGACTACGAGCAGTACTTC. This encodes CSARVGGLDYEQYF.

This clonotype was recorded many times. The rearrangement joins TRBV19 to TRBJ1-2; maybe TRBD1 (5 bases). Trimming cost V 8 bases and J 8 bases, with 21 bases left between them. CDR3 length equals 14 residues. The germline V gene encodes CDR1 LNHDA and CDR2 SQIVND (reference sequence). The CDR3 protein is CASSPSVGARGYTF. As DNA, the CDR3 is TGTGCCAGTTCCCCCTCAGTCGGGGCACGGGGCTACACCTTC.

The rearrangement uses TRBV12-5 and TRBJ2-3; a weak D match, TRBD1 (6 bases). V was pared by 0 bases and J by 5 bases, with 15 bases between. From germline, CDR1 is LGHNT and CDR2 FRNRAP. CDR3 length equals 16 residues. CDR3 in DNA: TGTGCTAGTGGTTTGGTCTTAGGGGGTATGGAAGATACGCAGTATTTT. Protein product: CASGLVLGGMEDTQYF.

With regard to this clonotype: A much larger clone lies one base from this, so it may be a read error. This rearrangement joins TRBV11-3 to TRBJ1-1; 8 bases align to TRBD1. This CDR3 has 14 residues. CDR1 is SGHNT, CDR2 YENEEA, per germline. The CDR3 DNA reads as TGTGCCGCGAGTAGACAGGGGATCTCCACTAAAGCTTTCTTT. Translated: CAASRQGISTKAFF. The whole variable domain, remainder taken from reference TRBV11-3 and TRBJ1-1, is EAGVVQSPRYKIIEKKQPVAFWCNPISGHNTLYWYLQNLGQGPELLIRYENEEAVDDSQLPKDRFSAERLKGVDSTLKIQPAELGDSAVYLCAASRQGISTKAFFGQGTRLTVV.

The chain links TRBV5-1 to TRBJ2-7; D might be TRBD1 (5 bases). Germline lookup yields CDR1 SGHRS and CDR2 YFSETQ. The CDR3 runs to 15 residues. Trimming removed 5 bases from V and 2 bases from J, with 17 bases in between. CDR3: CASSGFSDRTYEQYF. CDR3 coding DNA: TGCGCCAGCAGTGGGTTTTCAGACAGAACCTACGAGCAGTACTTC. The full variable domain, with the rest looked up from reference TRBV5-1 and TRBJ2-7, is KAGVTQTPRYLIKTRGQQVTLSCSPISGHRSVSWYQQTPGQGLQFLFEYFSETQRNKGNFPGRFSGRQFSNSRSEMNVSTLELGDSALYLCASSGFSDRTYEQYFGPGTRLTVT.

This clonotype has only a few counts. A read error may be the cause here, since a much bigger clone is one base away. The rearrangement uses TRBV2 and TRBJ2-2; TRBD2 might be the D (6 bases). Looked up from germline, CDR1 is SNHLY and CDR2 is FYNNEI. Trimming shortened V by 11 bases and J by 7 bases, and 17 bases separated the two germline ends. The CDR3 covers 13 residues. CDR3 DNA sequence: TGTGCCGGCATCTCCAGGGAGGACGGGGAGCTGTTTTTT. Its protein is CAGISREDGELFF.

This clonotype was seen repeatedly, ten times or more. The chain links TRBV7-2 to TRBJ2-1; 10 positions agree with TRBD2. Germline CDR1 is SGHTA and CDR2 is FQGNSA. This CDR3 is 16 amino acids long. The V and J ends lost 4 bases and 8 bases, in that order; junction bases with no gene match: 11. The CDR3: CASSSYPSGRGYEQFF. Here the CDR3 DNA reads TGTGCCAGCAGCTCTTACCCGAGCGGGAGGGGTTATGAGCAGTTCTTC.

This clonotype was counted ten times or more. The chain has TRBV12-3 or TRBV12-4 and TRBJ2-1, with a tentative D call TRBD2 (5 bases). The ends were cut back, 6 bases at V and 4 bases at J, with 10 bases in the middle. This CDR3 comprises 13 residues. The CDR3 nucleotides read TGTGCCAGCAGGGAGACTATATACAATGAGCAGTTCTTC. Translating gives CASRETIYNEQFF.

This clonotype was seen many times. This chain connects TRBV7-2 to TRBJ1-6; D unclear. This CDR3 is 15 amino acids long. V lost 3 bases to trimming and J lost 9 bases, with 15 bases between them. CDR1 and CDR2 from the germline V gene are SGHTA and FQGNSA. Written as DNA, the CDR3 is TGTGCCAGCAGCTTGGGCCGCGCCACCAGTTCACCCCTCCACTTT. It yields the protein CASSLGRATSSPLHF.

V usage is TRBV4-2 and J usage is TRBJ1-1, with 7 bases that match TRBD1. The CDR3 has 15 amino acids. CDR1 LGHNA and CDR2 YNFKEQ come from the germline V gene. The V segment lost 1 base and the J segment 3 bases; nucleotides outside the gene matches: 5. The CDR3 loop reads CASSQGTGEDTEAFF. Here the CDR3 DNA reads TGTGCCAGCAGCCAAGGTACAGGGGAAGACACTGAAGCTTTCTTT.

The chain is built from TRBV7-3 and TRBJ2-6, with 7 bases that match TRBD2. The ends lost 1 base at V and 2 bases at J; junction bases unmatched: 2. CDR1 and CDR2 (germline): SGHTA, FQGTGA. The CDR3 consists of 16 residues. The DNA for the CDR3 is TGTGCCAGCAGCTTAAGGGGGGGTGCTGGGGCCAACGTCCTGACTTTC. Its protein is CASSLRGGAGANVLTF.

V usage is TRBV6-2 or TRBV6-3 and J usage is TRBJ2-7, with 8 bases that match TRBD1. CDR3 length: 14 residues. CDR1 and CDR2 from the germline V gene are MNHEY and SVGEGT. Losses at the gene ends were 2 bases for V and 2 bases for J; bases not matched to a gene: 2. Written as DNA, the CDR3 is TGTGCCAGCAGTTACGGACAGGGACCCTACGAGCAGTACTTC. It yields the protein CASSYGQGPYEQYF.

This clonotype was seen a few times. V and J are TRBV5-1 and TRBJ1-1; 9 bases align to TRBD1. This CDR3 has 16 residues. V was clipped by 7 bases and J by 3 bases; unmatched bases: 13. CDR1 and CDR2 from the germline V gene are SGHRS and YFSETQ. In DNA form, the CDR3 reads TGCGCCAGCGGCCATACGACAGGGGGAGTGTACACTGAAGCTTTCTTT. The encoded protein is CASGHTTGGVYTEAFF.

This clonotype was found a few times. A much larger clone is a single base away; this may be a read error. The rearrangement uses TRBV2 and TRBJ1-3; maybe TRBD1 (6 bases). Germline V lookup: CDR1 SNHLY, CDR2 FYNNEI. The CDR3 runs 13 residues. The ends were cut back, 1 base at V and 8 bases at J, with 9 bases in the middle. The CDR3 loop is CASSEGGGHTIYF. CDR3 sequence (DNA): TGTGCCAGCAGTGAAGGAGGGGGACACACCATATATTTT.

This clonotype was seen at least ten times. The chain has TRBV24-1 and TRBJ1-3; D might be TRBD1 (6 bases). Germline V gene lookup returns CDR1 KGHDR and CDR2 SFDVKD. V was shortened by 8 bases and J by 2 bases, with 15 bases between the two germline ends. The CDR3 is made up of 15 amino acids. The CDR3: CATNLIQGAGNTIYF. CDR3 bases: TGTGCCACCAACCTAATACAGGGAGCTGGAAACACCATATATTTT.